The rows below give T cell receptor beta chains drawn from one sample of a study of blood T cell repertoires in COVID-19. Using immunoSEQ multiplex PCR, the repertoire was profiled, and TCRdb retains in-frame clones only, with some absent. The sample yields over 400,000 clones, 70% to 90% seen once. Source material: peripheral blood. The source of these receptors is a woman in her forties or fifties with COVID-19, enrolled during active disease. The CDR3 runs from the conserved cysteine through the conserved F or W. A D gene is named only where the DNA matches it firmly. The size field is filled for only some rows; it gives once, few, many or a size class.

once,-,TRBV12-3/TRBV12-4,TRBJ2-4,TGTGCCAGCACCTGGGGCAAAGACATTCAGTACTTC,CASTWGKDIQYF
-,TRBD1,TRBV27,TRBJ1-2,TGTGCCAGCAGTGCCCTACAGGGGATTCTCAGCCGTGGCTACACCTTC,CASSALQGILSRGYTF
-,-,TRBV5-1,TRBJ2-7,TGCGCCAGCAGCTTGCCAGGGGCTACCTACGAGCAGTACTTC,CASSLPGATYEQYF
-,-,TRBV4-2,TRBJ1-2,TGTGCCAGCAGCCAAGATATCCGACAGTACTCTAACTATGGCTACACCTTC,CASSQDIRQYSNYGYTF
-,TRBD1,TRBV4-1,TRBJ1-6,TGCGCCAGCAGCCAGCCGGACAGGGATTCACCCCTCCACTTT,CASSQPDRDSPLHF
-,TRBD2,TRBV27,TRBJ2-4,TGTGCCAGCAGTTTTCGGCTAGCGGTAGCCAAAAACATTCAGTACTTC,CASSFRLAVAKNIQYF
-,-,TRBV7-2,TRBJ2-1,TGTGCCAGCAGCTTAGGGGGTAGCGGTAGCTCCTACAATGAGCAGTTCTTC,CASSLGGSGSSYNEQFF
-,-,TRBV9,TRBJ2-3,TGTGCCAGCACCCCAAATACAGATACGCAGTATTTT,CASTPNTDTQYF
-,TRBD1,TRBV19,TRBJ2-1,TGTGCCAGTAGTATGGAGAGGGCGCAGGGGGACGATGAGCAGTTCTTC,CASSMERAQGDDEQFF
few,TRBD1,TRBV9,TRBJ2-7,TGTGCCAGCAGCGCAGGGACAGGACCCTCCTACGAGCAGTACTTC,CASSAGTGPSYEQYF
-,-,TRBV5-1,TRBJ1-2,TGCGCCAGCAGCCCCTCCCGGGGGGCTCAGGCTGGCTACACCTTC,CASSPSRGAQAGYTF
once,-,TRBV4-2,TRBJ1-5,TGTGCCAGCAGCCAGGGGGCCTTTAGCAATCAGCCCCAGCATTTT,CASSQGAFSNQPQHF
-,-,TRBV5-1,TRBJ1-4,TGCGCCAGCGGACACTTAGGAGAGCTTAATGAAAAACTGTTTTTT,CASGHLGELNEKLFF
-,-,TRBV30,TRBJ2-5,TGTGCCTGGAGTGTTTGGGGGCCAGGGGAGACCCAGTACTTC,CAWSVWGPGETQYF
once,-,TRBV18,TRBJ1-3,TGTGCCAGCTCACCCTTCGCAGGGGAGATAAACACCATATATTTT,CASSPFAGEINTIYF
-,-,TRBV5-4,TRBJ1-1,TGTGCCAGCAGCAAAAGGGGGGGCGAAATCACTGAAGCTTTCTTT,CASSKRGGEITEAFF
-,-,TRBV28,TRBJ2-6,TGTGCCGGCCAAAACTCTGGGGCCAACGTCCTGACTTTC,CAGQNSGANVLTF
-,-,TRBV23-1,TRBJ1-1,TGCGCCAGCAGAGACCCGTCCACGGGCACTGAAGCTTTCTTT,CASRDPSTGTEAFF
-,-,TRBV5-1,TRBJ1-2,TGCGCCAGCAGCCCTGAAATGGGCGGCTACACCTTC,CASSPEMGGYTF
-,-,TRBV2,TRBJ1-6,TGTGCCAGCAGTGGTGGGCCTTATAATTCACCCCTCCACTTT,CASSGGPYNSPLHF
-,-,TRBV6-5,TRBJ1-2,TGTGCCAGCCGCCAGGGGCATAGTGGCTACACCTTC,CASRQGHSGYTF
-,-,TRBV25-1,TRBJ1-5,TGTGCCAGCAGTGAACCCGGGGGGGCGGCCCAGCATTTT,CASSEPGGAAQHF
-,-,TRBV10-1,TRBJ1-3,TGCGCCAGCAGTGAGTCCAGGTCTGGAAACACCATATATTTT,CASSESRSGNTIYF
-,-,TRBV3-1/TRBV3-2,TRBJ2-1,TGTGCTTCGCGAGCGGCAAACAATGAGCAGTTCTTC,CASRAANNEQFF
once,-,TRBV18,TRBJ2-7,TGTGCCAGCTCACCACCGGGCGGGGCCACACCCTACGAGCAGTACTTC,CASSPPGGATPYEQYF
once,-,TRBV6-6,TRBJ1-2,TGTGCCAGCAGTTACCCAGGTGGCTACACCTTC,CASSYPGGYTF
few,-,TRBV28,TRBJ1-1,TGTGCCAGCAGTCTACAGGGTGAAGCTTTCTTT,CASSLQGEAFF
-,-,TRBV6-5,TRBJ1-1,TGTGCCAGCAGGAAGGACACTTCGGAAACTGAAGCTTTCTTT,CASRKDTSETEAFF
-,-,TRBV5-4,TRBJ1-3,TGTGCCAGCAGCTTGGCCAACGCGCTAAACACCATATATTTT,CASSLANALNTIYF
-,TRBD1,TRBV5-1,TRBJ1-1,TGCGCCAGCAGCTTCGGACAGGATACAGCGGGCACTGAAGCTTTCTTT,CASSFGQDTAGTEAFF
-,TRBD1,TRBV7-9,TRBJ2-3,TGTGCCAGCAGCCCGACGACAGGGTGGGGCACAGATACGCAGTATTTT,CASSPTTGWGTDTQYF
few,-,TRBV6-1,TRBJ1-6,TGTGCCAGCAGTGAAGCGACGGACATAAATTCACCCCTCCACTTT,CASSEATDINSPLHF
-,TRBD2,TRBV7-2,TRBJ2-2,TGTGCCAGCAGCTTCCGACTAGCCCCTACCGGGGAGCTGTTTTTT,CASSFRLAPTGELFF
-,TRBD1,TRBV27,TRBJ1-2,TGTGCCAGCAGCAGACAGGGTAGTTTCGAGGGCTACACCTTC,CASSRQGSFEGYTF
once,TRBD2,TRBV6-5,TRBJ2-7,TGTGCCAGCACTAAACTAGCGGGGGGGTACGAGCAGTACTTC,CASTKLAGGYEQYF
-,-,TRBV11-2,TRBJ2-2,TGTGCCAGCAGCTCACTCAGGGGCACCGGGGAGCTGTTTTTT,CASSSLRGTGELFF
-,-,TRBV6-4,TRBJ2-5,TGTGCCAGCAGTGACTCAGTTTTTGGCCCCCAGTACTTC,CASSDSVFGPQYF
-,-,TRBV12-5,TRBJ1-1,TGTGCTAGTGGTTTGGGTTTCACAGGGAACACTGAAGCTTTCTTT,CASGLGFTGNTEAFF
-,-,TRBV30,TRBJ2-3,TGTGCCTGGAGTTGGGACACGACAGATACGCAGTATTTT,CAWSWDTTDTQYF
-,TRBD1,TRBV5-4,TRBJ1-6,TGTGCCAGCAGCTTGGCCGCAGGGGGAAGTTCACCCCTCCACTTT,CASSLAAGGSSPLHF
once,TRBD2,TRBV24-1,TRBJ2-1,TGTGCCACCAGTGAGGGACTAGCAAATGAGCAGTTCTTC,CATSEGLANEQFF
-,-,TRBV24-1,TRBJ2-1,TGTGCCACCAGTGATTCCCAGTACAATGAGCAGTTCTTC,CATSDSQYNEQFF
once,-,TRBV19,TRBJ1-5,TGTGCCAGTAGTATAAGGAGGGGCGGAAATCAGCCCCAGCATTTT,CASSIRRGGNQPQHF
-,-,TRBV4-1,TRBJ2-7,TGCGCCAGCAGCCAGGGAGGGACATTCCCCCTCTACGAGCAGTACTTC,CASSQGGTFPLYEQYF
-,TRBD1,TRBV6-5,TRBJ1-2,TGTGCCAGCAGAGGCCGGGACAGGGGGAACTATGGCTACACCTTC,CASRGRDRGNYGYTF
-,-,TRBV10-3,TRBJ2-3,TGTGCCATCAGTGAGTCGCAAGGGGCAGATACGCAGTATTTT,CAISESQGADTQYF
-,-,TRBV6-1,TRBJ1-5,TGTGCCAGCAGTGAGTGGGACTCTCCCCGACAGCCCCAGCATTTT,CASSEWDSPRQPQHF
-,-,TRBV13,TRBJ2-3,TGTGCCAGCAGCCCGGGGGGCTCCGGTGACCTCACAGATACGCAGTATTTT,CASSPGGSGDLTDTQYF
-,-,TRBV2,TRBJ1-2,TGTGCCAGCAGCCCTTCTTACGACAGCTCATCGATCTATGGCTACACCTTC,CASSPSYDSSSIYGYTF
-,-,TRBV27,TRBJ2-2,TGTGCCAGCAGTTTATCGGTCCTACTCCCCGGGGAGCTGTTTTTT,CASSLSVLLPGELFF
once,TRBD1,TRBV2,TRBJ1-2,TGTGCCAGCAGTACCCTAGGGACAGGGTCTCTCCCCTTC,CASSTLGTGSLPF
few,TRBD1,TRBV5-6,TRBJ2-1,TGTGCCAGCAGCTGGACAGGGTTGTTCGATGAGCAGTTCTTC,CASSWTGLFDEQFF
once,-,TRBV27,TRBJ1-5,TGTGCCAGCAGTTTACTTTCGGGTCAGCCCCAGCATTTT,CASSLLSGQPQHF
-,-,TRBV14,TRBJ1-1,TGTGCCAGCAGCTGGTCTATGTACACTGAAGCTTTCTTT,CASSWSMYTEAFF